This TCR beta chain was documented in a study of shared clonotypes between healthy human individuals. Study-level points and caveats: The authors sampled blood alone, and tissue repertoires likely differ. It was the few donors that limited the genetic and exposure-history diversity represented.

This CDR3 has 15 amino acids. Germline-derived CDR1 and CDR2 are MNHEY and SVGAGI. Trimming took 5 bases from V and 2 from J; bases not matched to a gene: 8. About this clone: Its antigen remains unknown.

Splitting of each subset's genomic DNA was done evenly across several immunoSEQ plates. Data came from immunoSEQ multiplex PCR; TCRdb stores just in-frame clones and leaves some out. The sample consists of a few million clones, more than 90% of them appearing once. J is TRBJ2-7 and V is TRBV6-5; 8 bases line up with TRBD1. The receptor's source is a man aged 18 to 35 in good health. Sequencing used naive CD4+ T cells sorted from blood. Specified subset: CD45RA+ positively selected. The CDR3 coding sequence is TGTGCCAGCAGTCCGGACAGGGTAAGAGCCTACGAGCAGTACTTC. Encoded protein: CASSPDRVRAYEQYF.